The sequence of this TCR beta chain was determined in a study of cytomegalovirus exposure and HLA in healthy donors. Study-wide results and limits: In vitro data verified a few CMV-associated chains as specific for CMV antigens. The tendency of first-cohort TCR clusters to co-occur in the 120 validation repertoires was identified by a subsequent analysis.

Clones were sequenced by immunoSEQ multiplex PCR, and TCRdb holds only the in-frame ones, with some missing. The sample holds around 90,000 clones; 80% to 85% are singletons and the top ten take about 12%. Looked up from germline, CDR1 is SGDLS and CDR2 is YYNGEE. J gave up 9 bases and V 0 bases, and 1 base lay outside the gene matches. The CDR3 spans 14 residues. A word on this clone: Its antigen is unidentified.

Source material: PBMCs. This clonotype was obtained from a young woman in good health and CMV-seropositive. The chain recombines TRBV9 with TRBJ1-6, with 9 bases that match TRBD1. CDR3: CASSVDRGLSPLHF. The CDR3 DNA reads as TGTGCCAGCAGCGTAGACAGGGGGCTTTCACCCCTCCACTTT.